This is a list of T cell receptor beta chains from one sample in a study of blood T cell repertoires in COVID-19. Using immunoSEQ multiplex PCR, the repertoire was profiled, and TCRdb retains in-frame clones only, with some absent. This table has tens of thousands of clones, 84% appearing once. Sample: peripheral blood. The receptor source for this set is a human donor in a cohort sampled during active COVID-19. CDR3s include the opening cysteine and the closing phenylalanine or tryptophan. The D gene is left open where the match is weak. Clone size is not always given. Where it is, it says once, few, many or a class for expanded clones.

TRBV4-1,.,.,TRBJ2-2,CASSQTSGWAGFTGELFF,TGCGCCAGCAGCCAGACTTCGGGGTGGGCAGGCTTTACCGGGGAGCTGTTTTTT
TRBV5-1,TRBD2,.,TRBJ2-2,CASRLFGGSAGELFF,TGCGCCAGCAGACTATTCGGGGGGTCCGCCGGGGAGCTGTTTTTT
TRBV27,.,.,TRBJ1-1,CASSFDIGGTEAFF,TGTGCCAGCAGTTTCGATATAGGGGGCACTGAAGCTTTCTTT
TRBV19,.,few,TRBJ1-1,CASSTGITGLVTEAFF,TGTGCCAGTAGTACCGGGATTACAGGGTTGGTCACTGAAGCTTTCTTT
TRBV28,.,.,TRBJ1-5,CASSFARQYSNQPQHF,TGTGCCAGCAGTTTCGCGCGACAGTATAGCAATCAGCCCCAGCATTTT
TRBV7-9,TRBD1,.,TRBJ1-1,CASSLNTGGAGTEAFF,TGTGCCAGCAGCTTAAATACAGGGGGCGCCGGCACTGAAGCTTTCTTT
TRBV21-1,.,.,TRBJ2-1,CASSSPKRQGSKLTNEQFF,TGTGCCAGCAGCTCACCTAAGAGACAGGGGTCAAAGTTAACCAATGAGCAGTTCTTC
TRBV9,TRBD2,.,TRBJ2-1,CASSVGGADHNEQFF,TGTGCCAGCAGCGTCGGGGGGGCGGACCACAATGAGCAGTTCTTC
TRBV5-1,.,.,TRBJ1-2,CASRPGESYGYTF,TGCGCCAGCAGGCCGGGGGAGAGCTATGGCTACACCTTC
TRBV6-6,.,few,TRBJ1-5,CASKIQEEPNQPQHF,TGTGCCAGCAAAATACAGGAAGAGCCGAATCAGCCCCAGCATTTT
TRBV28,.,.,TRBJ1-5,CASSLPFLRGTNQPQHF,TGTGCCAGCAGTTTACCCTTCCTAAGAGGGACAAATCAGCCCCAGCATTTT
TRBV5-1,.,.,TRBJ2-7,CASSPRSSYEQYF,TGCGCCAGCAGCCCTCGGAGCTCCTACGAGCAGTACTTC
TRBV4-2,TRBD2,.,TRBJ2-7,CASSQTGTSAYEQYF,TGTGCCAGCAGCCAAACTGGGACTAGCGCTTACGAGCAGTACTTC
TRBV27,TRBD1,.,TRBJ1-1,CASSSLQGVNTEAFF,TGTGCCAGCAGTTCCCTACAGGGGGTGAACACTGAAGCTTTCTTT
TRBV2,TRBD1,few,TRBJ1-6,CASTGGIFTLHF,TGTGCCAGCACAGGGGGGATCTTCACCCTCCACTTT
TRBV5-1,.,.,TRBJ1-1,CASSLAWGAEAFF,TGCGCCAGCAGCTTGGCCTGGGGCGCTGAAGCTTTCTTT
TRBV6-5,TRBD2,.,TRBJ2-3,CASRNQRGGTDTQYF,TGTGCCAGCAGAAACCAGCGGGGAGGCACAGATACGCAGTATTTT
TRBV6-6,TRBD2,.,TRBJ2-5,CASSYKRGHQETQYF,TGTGCCAGCAGTTACAAGCGGGGGCACCAAGAGACCCAGTACTTC
TRBV5-1,TRBD1,few,TRBJ1-6,CASSRTGANSPLHF,TGCGCCAGCAGCCGGACAGGGGCCAATTCACCCCTCCACTTT
TRBV10-2,.,once,TRBJ1-3,CASSDASISGNTIYF,TGCGCCAGCAGTGACGCGTCCATCTCTGGAAACACCATATATTTT
TRBV15,.,many,TRBJ1-3,CATSRDLSSGNTIYF,TGTGCCACCAGCAGAGATTTGAGCTCTGGAAACACCATATATTTT
TRBV28,TRBD1,.,TRBJ2-7,CASSIGSQGAREQYF,TGTGCCAGCAGTATAGGGTCCCAGGGGGCGCGTGAGCAGTACTTC